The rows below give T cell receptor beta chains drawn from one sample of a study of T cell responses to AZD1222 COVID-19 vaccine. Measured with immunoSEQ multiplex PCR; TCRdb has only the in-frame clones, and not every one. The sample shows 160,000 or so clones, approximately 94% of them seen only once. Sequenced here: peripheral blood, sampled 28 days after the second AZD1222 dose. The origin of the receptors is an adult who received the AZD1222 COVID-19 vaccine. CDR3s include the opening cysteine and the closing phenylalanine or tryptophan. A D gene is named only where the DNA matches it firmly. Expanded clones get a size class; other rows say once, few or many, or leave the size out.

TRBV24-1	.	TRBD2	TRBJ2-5	CATRRGNQETQYF	TGTGCCACCCGGCGGGGGAACCAAGAGACCCAGTACTTC
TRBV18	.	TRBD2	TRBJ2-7	CASSLLADHYEQYF	TGTGCCAGCTCGCTACTAGCGGACCATTACGAGCAGTACTTC
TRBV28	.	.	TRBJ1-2	CASSLAGVDGYTF	TGTGCCAGCAGTTTGGCAGGGGTTGATGGCTACACCTTC
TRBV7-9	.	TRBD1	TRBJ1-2	CASSKVPGQGANGYTF	TGTGCCAGCAGCAAAGTCCCGGGACAGGGGGCGAATGGCTACACCTTC
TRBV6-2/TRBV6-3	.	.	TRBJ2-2	CASSKESGSLNTGELFF	TGTGCCAGCAGTAAAGAGAGCGGCTCCCTAAACACCGGGGAGCTGTTTTTT
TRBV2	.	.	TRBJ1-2	CASSVGRSSYGYTF	TGTGCCAGCAGTGTGGGCAGGAGCTCCTATGGCTACACCTTC
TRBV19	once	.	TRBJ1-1	CASSINLNTEAFF	TGTGCCAGTAGTATTAATCTGAACACTGAAGCTTTCTTT
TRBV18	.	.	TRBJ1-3	CASSPGITGNTIYF	TGTGCCAGCTCACCAGGAATTACTGGAAACACCATATATTTT
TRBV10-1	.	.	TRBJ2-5	CASSESAGVGETQYF	TGCGCCAGCAGTGAGTCTGCAGGGGTTGGGGAGACCCAGTACTTC
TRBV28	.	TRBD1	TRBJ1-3	CASSPPTPRGQRDF	TGTGCCAGCAGTCCCCCCACCCCCAGGGGACAGAGGGATTTT
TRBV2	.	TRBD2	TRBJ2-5	CASRPTSGGETQYF	TGTGCCAGCAGGCCTACGTCGGGAGGGGAGACCCAGTACTTC
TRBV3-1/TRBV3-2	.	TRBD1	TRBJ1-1	CASTPGAGGAFF	TGTGCCAGCACCCCGGGGGCAGGGGGGGCTTTCTTT
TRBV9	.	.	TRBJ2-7	CASSPRTLSEQYF	TGTGCCAGCAGCCCCCGGACCCTGTCCGAGCAGTACTTC
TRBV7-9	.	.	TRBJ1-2	CASSPGGPYGYTF	TGTGCCAGCAGCCCCGGGGGACCCTATGGCTACACCTTC
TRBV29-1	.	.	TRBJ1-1	CSVAGSAPEAFF	TGCAGCGTTGCAGGGTCGGCTCCTGAAGCTTTCTTT
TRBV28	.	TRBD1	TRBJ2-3	CASRTGGGQYF	TGTGCCAGCCGGACAGGGGGCGGTCAGTATTTT
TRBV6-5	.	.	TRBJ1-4	CASSYGQNEKLFF	TGTGCCAGCAGTTACGGGCAAAATGAAAAACTGTTTTTT
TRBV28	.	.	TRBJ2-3	CASWKEFGTQYF	TGTGCCAGCTGGAAGGAATTCGGTACGCAGTATTTT
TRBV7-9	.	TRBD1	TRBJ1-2	CASRDDREDYTF	TGTGCCAGCAGGGATGACAGGGAGGACTACACCTTC
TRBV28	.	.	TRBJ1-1	CASSQGTRNTEAFF	TGTGCCAGCAGTCAAGGGACGCGGAACACTGAAGCTTTCTTT
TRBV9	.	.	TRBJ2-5	CASSATGRETQYF	TGTGCCAGCAGCGCTACAGGGCGAGAGACCCAGTACTTC
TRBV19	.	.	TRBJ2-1	CASSIGIWGLSNEQFF	TGTGCCAGTAGTATAGGTATTTGGGGGCTCAGCAATGAGCAGTTCTTC
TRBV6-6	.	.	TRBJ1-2	CASSPGGSQANYGYTF	TGTGCCAGCAGCCCGGGGGGCAGTCAAGCTAACTATGGCTACACCTTC
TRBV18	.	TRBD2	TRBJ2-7	CASSSTPGTSGDNSYEQYF	TGTGCCAGCTCATCTACTCCCGGGACTAGCGGGGACAACTCCTACGAGCAGTACTTC
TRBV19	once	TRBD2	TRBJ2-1	CASSILGLAGNEQFF	TGTGCCAGTAGTATCCTGGGACTAGCGGGTAATGAGCAGTTCTTC
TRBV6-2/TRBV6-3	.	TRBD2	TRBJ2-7	CASSYGLVSYEQYF	TGTGCCAGCAGTTACGGACTAGTCTCCTACGAGCAGTACTTC
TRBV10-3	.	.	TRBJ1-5	CAISSSASNQPQHF	TGTGCCATCAGTTCATCTGCTAGCAATCAGCCCCAGCATTTT
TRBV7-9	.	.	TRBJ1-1	CASSPPGTEAFF	TGTGCCAGCAGCCCCCCCGGCACTGAAGCTTTCTTT
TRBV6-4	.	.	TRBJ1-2	CASSDSGGDGYTF	TGTGCCAGCAGTGACTCTGGAGGGGATGGCTACACCTTC
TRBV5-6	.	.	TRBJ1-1	CASSLGVYAEAFF	TGTGCCAGCAGCTTAGGGGTCTACGCTGAAGCTTTCTTT
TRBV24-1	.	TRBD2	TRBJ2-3	CATSDGGGWTDTQYF	TGTGCCACCAGTGATGGGGGGGGATGGACAGATACGCAGTATTTT
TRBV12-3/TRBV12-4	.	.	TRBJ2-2	CASSPRPDGELFF	TGTGCCAGCAGTCCCCGACCAGACGGGGAGCTGTTTTTT
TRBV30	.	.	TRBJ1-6	CAWKTATFYNSPLHF	TGTGCCTGGAAGACAGCGACCTTCTATAATTCACCCCTCCACTTT
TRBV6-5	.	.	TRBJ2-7	CASRGANRGGYEQYF	TGTGCCAGCCGCGGGGCCAACAGGGGAGGCTACGAGCAGTACTTC
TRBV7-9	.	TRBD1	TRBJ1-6	CASSDDTGQMITNSPLHF	TGTGCCAGCAGCGACGATACGGGACAGATGATAACTAATTCACCCCTCCACTTT
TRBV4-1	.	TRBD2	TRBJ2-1	CASSQELAGLRNEQFF	TGCGCCAGCAGCCAAGAACTAGCGGGGCTTAGAAATGAGCAGTTCTTC
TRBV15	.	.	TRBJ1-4	CATRSESLSSRKEKLFF	TGTGCCACCAGGTCCGAGAGCCTATCTTCCAGGAAGGAAAAACTGTTTTTT
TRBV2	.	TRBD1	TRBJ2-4	CASSEDRAMAKNIQYF	TGTGCCAGCAGCGAGGACAGGGCGATGGCCAAAAACATTCAGTACTTC
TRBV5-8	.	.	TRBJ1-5	CASSPGHNQPQHF	TGTGCCAGCAGCCCCGGGCACAATCAGCCCCAGCATTTT
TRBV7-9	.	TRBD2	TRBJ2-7	CASRPTSGSYEQYF	TGTGCCAGCAGACCGACTAGCGGGAGTTACGAGCAGTACTTC
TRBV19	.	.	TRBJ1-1	CASSISFGHTEAFF	TGTGCCAGTAGTATTTCTTTCGGGCACACTGAAGCTTTCTTT
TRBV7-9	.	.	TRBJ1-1	CATRPDRTNTEAFF	TGTGCCACCCGACCTGACAGGACGAACACTGAAGCTTTCTTT
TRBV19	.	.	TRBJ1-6	CASQRPGASPLHF	TGTGCCAGCCAGCGTCCGGGAGCCTCACCCCTCCACTTT
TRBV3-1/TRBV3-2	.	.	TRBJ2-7	CASSLKGIVYEQYF	TGTGCCAGCAGCCTTAAGGGGATTGTCTACGAGCAGTACTTC
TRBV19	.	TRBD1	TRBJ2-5	CASSRDGDREETQYF	TGTGCCAGTAGTCGAGACGGGGACAGGGAAGAGACCCAGTACTTC
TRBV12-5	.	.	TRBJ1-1	CASGLVRGTEAFF	TGTGCTAGTGGTTTGGTACGGGGAACTGAAGCTTTCTTT
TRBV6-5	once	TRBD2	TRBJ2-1	CASARLAGNNEQFF	TGTGCCAGTGCTAGGCTAGCGGGCAACAATGAGCAGTTCTTC
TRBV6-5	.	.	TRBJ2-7	CASSLTGSYEQYF	TGTGCCAGCAGTTTGACAGGCTCCTACGAGCAGTACTTC
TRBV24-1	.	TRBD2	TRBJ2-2	CATSDRVLAGVAGELFF	TGTGCCACCAGTGACCGCGTACTAGCGGGAGTAGCCGGGGAGCTGTTTTTT
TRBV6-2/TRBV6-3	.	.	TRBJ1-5	CASSSSLSFQPQHF	TGTGCCAGCAGTTCCTCACTCTCGTTTCAGCCCCAGCATTTT
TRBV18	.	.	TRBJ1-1	CASSPSSAGIMNTEAFF	TGTGCCAGCTCACCTAGCTCCGCAGGGATTATGAACACTGAAGCTTTCTTT
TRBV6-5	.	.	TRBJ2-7	CASGGSRPGEQYF	TGTGCCAGCGGGGGTTCTCGGCCCGGCGAGCAGTACTTC